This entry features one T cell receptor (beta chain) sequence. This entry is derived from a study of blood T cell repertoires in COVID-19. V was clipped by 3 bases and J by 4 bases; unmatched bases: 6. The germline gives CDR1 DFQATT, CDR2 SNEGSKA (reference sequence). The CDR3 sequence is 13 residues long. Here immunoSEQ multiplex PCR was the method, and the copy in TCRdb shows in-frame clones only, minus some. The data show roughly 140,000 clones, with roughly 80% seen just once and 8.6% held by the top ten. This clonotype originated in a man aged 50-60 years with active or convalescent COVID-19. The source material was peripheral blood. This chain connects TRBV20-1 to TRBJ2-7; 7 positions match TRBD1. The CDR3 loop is CSASNQGVYEQYF. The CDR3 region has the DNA TGCAGTGCTAGTAATCAGGGGGTATACGAGCAGTACTTC.